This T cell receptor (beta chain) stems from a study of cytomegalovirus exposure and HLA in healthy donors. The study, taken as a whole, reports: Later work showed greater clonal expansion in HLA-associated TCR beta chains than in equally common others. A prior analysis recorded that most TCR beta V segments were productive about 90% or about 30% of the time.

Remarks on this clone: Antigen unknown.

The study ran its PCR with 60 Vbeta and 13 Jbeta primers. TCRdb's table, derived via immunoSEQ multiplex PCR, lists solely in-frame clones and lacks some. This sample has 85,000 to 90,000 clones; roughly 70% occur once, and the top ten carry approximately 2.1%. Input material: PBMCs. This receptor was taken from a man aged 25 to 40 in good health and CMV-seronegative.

CDR3 loop: CASSQGQGSTEAFF. In DNA, the CDR3 is TGTGCCAGCAGTCAAGGACAGGGGTCGACTGAAGCTTTCTTT. The chain links TRBV6-5 to TRBJ1-1; 9 nucleotides match TRBD1. CDR1 and CDR2 (germline): MNHEY, SVGAGI. The CDR3 covers 14 residues. J lost 5 bases, V lost 5 bases, and 6 bases had no gene match.